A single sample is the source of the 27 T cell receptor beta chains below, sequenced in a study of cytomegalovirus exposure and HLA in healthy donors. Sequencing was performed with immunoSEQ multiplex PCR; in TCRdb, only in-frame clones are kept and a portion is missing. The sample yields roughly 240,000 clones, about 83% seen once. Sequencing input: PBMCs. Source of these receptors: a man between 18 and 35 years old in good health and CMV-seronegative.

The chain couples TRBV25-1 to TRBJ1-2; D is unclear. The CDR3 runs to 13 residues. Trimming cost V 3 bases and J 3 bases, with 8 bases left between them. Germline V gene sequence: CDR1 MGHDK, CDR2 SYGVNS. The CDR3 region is CASSDPLYYGYTF. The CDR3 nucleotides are TGTGCCAGCAGTGATCCCCTCTACTATGGCTACACCTTC.

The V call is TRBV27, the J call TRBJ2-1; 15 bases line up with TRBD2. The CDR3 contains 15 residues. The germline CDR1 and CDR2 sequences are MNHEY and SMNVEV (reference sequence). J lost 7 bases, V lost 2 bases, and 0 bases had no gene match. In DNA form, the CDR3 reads TGTGCCAGCAGTTTAGGGACTAGCGGGGGGAATGAGCAGTTCTTC. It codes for CASSLGTSGGNEQFF.

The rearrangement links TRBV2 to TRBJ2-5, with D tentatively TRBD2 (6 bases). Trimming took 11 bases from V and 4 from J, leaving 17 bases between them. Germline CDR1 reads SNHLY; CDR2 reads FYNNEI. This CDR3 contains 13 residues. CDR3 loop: CAGSGTEGETQYF. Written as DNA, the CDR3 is TGTGCCGGCTCCGGGACTGAGGGAGAGACCCAGTACTTC.

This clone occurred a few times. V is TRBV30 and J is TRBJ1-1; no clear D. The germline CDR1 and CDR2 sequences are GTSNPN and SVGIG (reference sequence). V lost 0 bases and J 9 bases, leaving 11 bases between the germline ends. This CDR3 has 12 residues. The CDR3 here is CAWSVPGYQAFF. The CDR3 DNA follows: TGTGCCTGGAGTGTACCGGGTTACCAAGCTTTCTTT.

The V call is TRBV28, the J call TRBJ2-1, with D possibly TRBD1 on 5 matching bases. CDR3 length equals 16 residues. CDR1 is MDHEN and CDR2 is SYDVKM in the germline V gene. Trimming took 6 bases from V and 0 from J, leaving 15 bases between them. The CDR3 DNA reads TGTGCCAGCAGCTCTCGGACACGCAGCTCCTACAATGAGCAGTTCTTC. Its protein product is CASSSRTRSSYNEQFF.

CDR3 in DNA: TGTGCCAGTAGGAGGGGGCCTCAGTCACCCCTCCACTTT. Amino acids: CASRRGPQSPLHF. The chain carries TRBV19 and TRBJ1-6; 7 nucleotides line up with TRBD1. Germline values: CDR1 LNHDA, CDR2 SQIVND (reference sequence). The CDR3 is made up of 13 amino acids. The V segment lost 6 bases and the J segment 10 bases; nucleotides outside the gene matches: 6.

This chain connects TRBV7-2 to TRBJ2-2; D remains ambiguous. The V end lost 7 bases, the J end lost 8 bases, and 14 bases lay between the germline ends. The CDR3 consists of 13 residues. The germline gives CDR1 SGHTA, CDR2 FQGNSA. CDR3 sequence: CASTTDIYGELFF. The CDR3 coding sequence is TGTGCCAGCACCACAGACATCTATGGGGAGCTGTTTTTT.

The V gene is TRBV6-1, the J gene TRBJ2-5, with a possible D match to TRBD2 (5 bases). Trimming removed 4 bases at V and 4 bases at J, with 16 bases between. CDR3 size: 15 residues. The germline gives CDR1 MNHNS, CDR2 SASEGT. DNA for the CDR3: TGTGCCAGCAGTGTCCTCCGCGGCGGGCGAGAGACCCAGTACTTC. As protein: CASSVLRGGRETQYF.

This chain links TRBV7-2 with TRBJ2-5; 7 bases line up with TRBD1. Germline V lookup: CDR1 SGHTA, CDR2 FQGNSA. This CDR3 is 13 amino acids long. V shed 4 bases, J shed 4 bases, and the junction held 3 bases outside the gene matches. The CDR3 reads CASSYRGAETQYF. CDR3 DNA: TGTGCCAGCAGCTACAGGGGTGCAGAGACCCAGTACTTC.

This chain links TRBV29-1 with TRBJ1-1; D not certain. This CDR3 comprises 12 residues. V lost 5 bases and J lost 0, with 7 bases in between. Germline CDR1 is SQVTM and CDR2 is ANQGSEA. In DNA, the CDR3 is TGCAGCGTTTTTCCCTTGAACACTGAAGCTTTCTTT. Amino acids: CSVFPLNTEAFF.

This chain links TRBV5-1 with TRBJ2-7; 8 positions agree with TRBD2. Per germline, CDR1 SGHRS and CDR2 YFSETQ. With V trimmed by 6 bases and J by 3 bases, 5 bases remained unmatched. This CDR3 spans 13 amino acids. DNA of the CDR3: TGCGCCAGCACCCTCGGGAGGGACTACGAGCAGTACTTC. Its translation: CASTLGRDYEQYF.

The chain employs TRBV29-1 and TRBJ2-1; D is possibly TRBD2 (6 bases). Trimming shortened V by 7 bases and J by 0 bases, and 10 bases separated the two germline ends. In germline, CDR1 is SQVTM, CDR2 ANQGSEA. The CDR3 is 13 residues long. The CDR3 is CSEAGSSYNEQFF. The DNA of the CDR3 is TGCAGCGAGGCGGGGAGCTCCTACAATGAGCAGTTCTTC.

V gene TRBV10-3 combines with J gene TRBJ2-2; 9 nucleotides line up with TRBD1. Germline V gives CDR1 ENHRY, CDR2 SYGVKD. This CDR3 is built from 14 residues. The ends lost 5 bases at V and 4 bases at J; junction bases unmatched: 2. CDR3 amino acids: CAISPGQGTGELFF. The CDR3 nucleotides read TGTGCCATCAGTCCGGGACAGGGCACCGGGGAGCTGTTTTTT.

The chain's CDR3 is CASRQSFSTDTQYF. DNA of the CDR3: TGTGCCAGCAGACAGAGCTTCAGCACAGATACGCAGTATTTT. V gene TRBV6-5 combines with J gene TRBJ2-3; D uncertain. The CDR3 spans 14 residues. The ends were cut back, 6 bases at V and 0 bases at J, with 10 bases in the middle. Germline V lookup: CDR1 MNHEY, CDR2 SVGAGI.

The CDR3, as DNA: TGTGCCAGCAGCGACGGACTAGCGGGAGGTACGGATACGCAGTATTTT. Its protein product is CASSDGLAGGTDTQYF. The genes are TRBV7-3 and TRBJ2-3, with 14 bases identical to TRBD2. Germline CDR1 is SGHTA and CDR2 is FQGTGA. This CDR3 is built from 16 residues. The V segment lost 5 bases and the J segment 6 bases; nucleotides outside the gene matches: 7.

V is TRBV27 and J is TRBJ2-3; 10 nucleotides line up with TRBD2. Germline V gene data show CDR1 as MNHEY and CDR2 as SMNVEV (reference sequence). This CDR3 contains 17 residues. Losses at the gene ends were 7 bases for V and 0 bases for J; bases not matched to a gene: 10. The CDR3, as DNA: TGTGCCAGCATCGTCCGAGCGGGAGGGCGAAGCACAGATACGCAGTATTTT. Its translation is CASIVRAGGRSTDTQYF.

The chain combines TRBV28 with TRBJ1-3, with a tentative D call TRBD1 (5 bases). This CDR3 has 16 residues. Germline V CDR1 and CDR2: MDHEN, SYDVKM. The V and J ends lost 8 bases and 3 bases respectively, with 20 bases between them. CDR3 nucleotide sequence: TGTGCCAGCTCCCGAGGTCAGGGCAAGGGTGGAAACACCATATATTTT. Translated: CASSRGQGKGGNTIYF.

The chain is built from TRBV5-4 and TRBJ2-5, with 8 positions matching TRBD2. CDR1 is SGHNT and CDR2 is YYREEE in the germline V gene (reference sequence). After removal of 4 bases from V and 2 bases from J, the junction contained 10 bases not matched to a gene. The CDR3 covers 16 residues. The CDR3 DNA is TGTGCCAGCAGCCTAGAAGCGGGAGAAATTCAAGAGACCCAGTACTTC. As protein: CASSLEAGEIQETQYF.

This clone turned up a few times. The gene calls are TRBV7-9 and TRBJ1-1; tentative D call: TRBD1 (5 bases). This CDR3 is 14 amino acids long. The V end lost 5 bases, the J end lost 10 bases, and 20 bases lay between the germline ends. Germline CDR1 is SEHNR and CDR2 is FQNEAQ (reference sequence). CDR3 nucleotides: TGTGCCAGCAGCACCAACAGGATTCCCAAGGGAGCTTTCTTT. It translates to CASSTNRIPKGAFF.

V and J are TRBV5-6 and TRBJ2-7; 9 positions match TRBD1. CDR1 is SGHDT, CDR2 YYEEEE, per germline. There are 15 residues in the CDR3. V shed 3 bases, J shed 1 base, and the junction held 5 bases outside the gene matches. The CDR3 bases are TGTGCCAGCAGCTCGGACAGGGGATGGTCCTACGAGCAGTACTTC. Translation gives CASSSDRGWSYEQYF. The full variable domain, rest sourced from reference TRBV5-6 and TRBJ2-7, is DAGVTQSPTHLIKTRGQQVTLRCSPKSGHDTVSWYQQALGQGPQFIFQYYEEEERQRGNFPDRFSGHQFPNYSSELNVNALLLGDSALYLCASSSDRGWSYEQYFGPGTRLTVT.

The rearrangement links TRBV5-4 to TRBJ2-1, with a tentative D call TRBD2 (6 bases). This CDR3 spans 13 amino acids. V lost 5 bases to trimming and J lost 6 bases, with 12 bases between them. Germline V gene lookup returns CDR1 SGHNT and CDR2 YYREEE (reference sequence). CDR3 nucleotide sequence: TGTGCCAGCAGGCCCACTAGCCTCAATGAGCAGTTCTTC. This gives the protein CASRPTSLNEQFF. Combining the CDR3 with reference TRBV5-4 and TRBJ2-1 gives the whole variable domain ETGVTQSPTHLIKTRGQQVTLRCSSQSGHNTVSWYQQALGQGPQFIFQYYREEENGRGNFPPRFSGLQFPNYSSELNVNALELDDSALYLCASRPTSLNEQFFGPGTRLTVL.

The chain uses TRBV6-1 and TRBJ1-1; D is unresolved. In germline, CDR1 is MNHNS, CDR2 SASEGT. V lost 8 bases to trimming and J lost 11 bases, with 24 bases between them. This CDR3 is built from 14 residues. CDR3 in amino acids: CASLWQEVGDSAFF. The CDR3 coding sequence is TGTGCCAGCTTGTGGCAAGAGGTGGGAGACTCGGCTTTCTTT.

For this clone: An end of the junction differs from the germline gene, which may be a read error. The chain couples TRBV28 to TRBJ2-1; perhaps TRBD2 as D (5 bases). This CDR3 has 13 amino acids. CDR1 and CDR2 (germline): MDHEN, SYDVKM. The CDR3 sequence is CASSLDDYDEQFF. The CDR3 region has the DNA TGTGCCAGCAGTTTGGATGACTACGATGAGCAGTTCTTC.

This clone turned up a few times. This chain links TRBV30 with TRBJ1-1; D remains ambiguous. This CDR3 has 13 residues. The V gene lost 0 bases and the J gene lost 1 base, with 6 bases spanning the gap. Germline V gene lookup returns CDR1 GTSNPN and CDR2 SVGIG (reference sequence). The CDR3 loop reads CAWSVMANTEAFF. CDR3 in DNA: TGTGCCTGGAGTGTTATGGCGAACACTGAAGCTTTCTTT. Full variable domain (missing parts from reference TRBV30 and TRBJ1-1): SQTIHQWPATLVQPVGSPLSLECTVEGTSNPNLYWYRQAAGRGLQLLFYSVGIGQISSEVPQNLSASRPQDRQFILSSKKLLLSDSGFYLCAWSVMANTEAFFGQGTRLTVV.

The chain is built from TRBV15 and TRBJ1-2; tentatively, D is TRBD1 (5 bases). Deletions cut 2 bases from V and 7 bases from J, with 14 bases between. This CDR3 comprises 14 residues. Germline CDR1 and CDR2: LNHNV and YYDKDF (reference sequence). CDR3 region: CATSRTTGLGGYTF. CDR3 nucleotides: TGTGCCACCAGCAGAACCACAGGCTTGGGTGGCTACACCTTC. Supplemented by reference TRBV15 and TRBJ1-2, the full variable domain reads DAMVIQNPRYQVTQFGKPVTLSCSQTLNHNVMYWYQQKSSQAPKLLFHYYDKDFNNEADTPDNFQSRRPNTSFCFLDIRSPGLGDTAMYLCATSRTTGLGGYTFGSGTRLTVV.

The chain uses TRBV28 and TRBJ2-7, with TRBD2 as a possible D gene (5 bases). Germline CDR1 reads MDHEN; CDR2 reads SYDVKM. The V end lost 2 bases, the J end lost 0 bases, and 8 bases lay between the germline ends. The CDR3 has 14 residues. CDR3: CASSLRRDSYEQYF. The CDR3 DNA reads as TGTGCCAGCAGTTTACGTCGGGACTCCTACGAGCAGTACTTC.

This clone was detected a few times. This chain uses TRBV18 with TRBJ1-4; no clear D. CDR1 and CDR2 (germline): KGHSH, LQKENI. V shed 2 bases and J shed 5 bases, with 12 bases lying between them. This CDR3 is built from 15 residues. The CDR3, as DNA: TGTGCCAGCTCACCAGCAGGACTCCCGAATGAAAAACTGTTTTTT. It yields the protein CASSPAGLPNEKLFF.